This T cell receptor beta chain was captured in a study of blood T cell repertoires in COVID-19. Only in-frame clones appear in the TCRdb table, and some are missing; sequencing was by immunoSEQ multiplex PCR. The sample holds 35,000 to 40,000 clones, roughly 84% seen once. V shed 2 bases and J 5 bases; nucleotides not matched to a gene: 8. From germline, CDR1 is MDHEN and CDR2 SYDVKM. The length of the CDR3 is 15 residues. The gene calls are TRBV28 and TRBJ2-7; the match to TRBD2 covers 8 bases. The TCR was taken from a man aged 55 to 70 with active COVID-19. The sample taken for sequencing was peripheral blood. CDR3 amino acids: CASSLTSGLRNEQYF. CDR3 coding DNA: TGTGCCAGCAGTTTAACTAGCGGTCTCAGGAACGAGCAGTACTTC.